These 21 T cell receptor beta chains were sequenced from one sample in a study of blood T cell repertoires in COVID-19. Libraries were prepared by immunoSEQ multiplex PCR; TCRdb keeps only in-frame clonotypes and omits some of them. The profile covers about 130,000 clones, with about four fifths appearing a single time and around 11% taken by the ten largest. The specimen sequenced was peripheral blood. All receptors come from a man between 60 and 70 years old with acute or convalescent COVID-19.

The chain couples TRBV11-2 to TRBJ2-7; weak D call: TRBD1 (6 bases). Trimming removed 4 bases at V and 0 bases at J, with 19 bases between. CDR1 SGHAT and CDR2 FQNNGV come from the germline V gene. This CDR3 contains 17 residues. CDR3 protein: CASSWGLAVRSSYEQYF. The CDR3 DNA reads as TGTGCCAGCAGCTGGGGGCTGGCAGTAAGATCCTCCTACGAGCAGTACTTC.

In DNA form, the CDR3 reads TGTGCCAGCAGCCGGGGACAGGGGGCTGAAGCTTTCTTT. Protein product: CASSRGQGAEAFF. This chain uses TRBV7-2 with TRBJ1-1; 11 nucleotides agree with TRBD1. V dropped 5 bases and J dropped 6; count of bases not matched to a gene: 2. The V gene's germline CDR1 is SGHTA and CDR2 FQGNSA. The CDR3 loop spans 13 amino acids.

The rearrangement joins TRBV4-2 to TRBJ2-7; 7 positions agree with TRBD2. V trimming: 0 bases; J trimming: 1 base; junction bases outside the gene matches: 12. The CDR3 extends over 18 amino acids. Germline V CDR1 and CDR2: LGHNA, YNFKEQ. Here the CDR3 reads CASSQDLGRRELSYEQYF. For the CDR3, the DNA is TGTGCCAGCAGCCAAGATTTAGGCCGGCGGGAGCTTTCCTACGAGCAGTACTTC.

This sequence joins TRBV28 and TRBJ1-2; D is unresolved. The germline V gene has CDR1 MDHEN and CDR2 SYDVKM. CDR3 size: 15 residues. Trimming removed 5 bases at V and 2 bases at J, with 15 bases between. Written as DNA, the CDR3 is TGTGCCAGCAGTCCTCCGGGGTGGTGGAACTATGGCTACACCTTC. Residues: CASSPPGWWNYGYTF.

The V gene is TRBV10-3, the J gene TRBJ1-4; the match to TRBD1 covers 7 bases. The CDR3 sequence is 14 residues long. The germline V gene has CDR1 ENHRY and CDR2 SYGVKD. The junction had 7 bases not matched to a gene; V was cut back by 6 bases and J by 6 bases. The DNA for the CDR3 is TGTGCCATCAGAGACAGGGAGAAAGATGAAAAACTGTTTTTT. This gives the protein CAIRDREKDEKLFF.

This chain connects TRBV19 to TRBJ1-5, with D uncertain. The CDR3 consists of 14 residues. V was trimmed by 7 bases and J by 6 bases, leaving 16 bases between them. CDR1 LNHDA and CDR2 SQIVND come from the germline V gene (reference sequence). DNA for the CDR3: TGTGCCAGTAAACGGCAGGCCCTTGGTCAGCCCCAGCATTTT. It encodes CASKRQALGQPQHF.

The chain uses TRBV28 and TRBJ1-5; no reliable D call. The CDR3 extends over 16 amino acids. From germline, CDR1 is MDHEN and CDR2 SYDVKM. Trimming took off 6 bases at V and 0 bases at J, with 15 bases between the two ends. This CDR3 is CASSQAGSYSNQPQHF. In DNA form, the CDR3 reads TGTGCCAGCAGCCAGGCTGGGAGCTATAGCAATCAGCCCCAGCATTTT.

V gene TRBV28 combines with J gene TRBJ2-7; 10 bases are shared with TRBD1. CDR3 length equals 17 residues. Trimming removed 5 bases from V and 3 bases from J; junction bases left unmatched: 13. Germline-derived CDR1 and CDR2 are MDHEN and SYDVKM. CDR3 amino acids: CASSPLTVGQGSYEQYF. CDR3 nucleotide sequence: TGTGCCAGCAGTCCCCTTACCGTGGGACAGGGGAGCTACGAGCAGTACTTC.

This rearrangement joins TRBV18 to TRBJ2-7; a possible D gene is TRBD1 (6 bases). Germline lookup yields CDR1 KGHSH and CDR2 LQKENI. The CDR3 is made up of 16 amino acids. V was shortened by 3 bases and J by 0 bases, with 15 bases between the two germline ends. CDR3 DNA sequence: TGTGCCAGCTCACCCCCGGTGGGGGCGAGCTCCTACGAGCAGTACTTC. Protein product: CASSPPVGASSYEQYF.

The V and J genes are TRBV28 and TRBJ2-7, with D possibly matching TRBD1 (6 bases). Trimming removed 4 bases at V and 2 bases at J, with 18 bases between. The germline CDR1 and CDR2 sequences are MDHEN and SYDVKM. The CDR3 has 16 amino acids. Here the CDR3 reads CASSSESLGQTYEQYF. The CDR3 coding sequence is TGTGCCAGCAGTTCTGAGAGTCTTGGACAGACCTACGAGCAGTACTTC.

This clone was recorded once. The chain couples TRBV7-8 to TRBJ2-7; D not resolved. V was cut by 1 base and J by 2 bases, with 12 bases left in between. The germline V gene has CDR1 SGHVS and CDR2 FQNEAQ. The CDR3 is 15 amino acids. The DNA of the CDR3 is TGTGCCAGCAGCTTAGTCATCGGCGGAACCTACGAGCAGTACTTC. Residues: CASSLVIGGTYEQYF.

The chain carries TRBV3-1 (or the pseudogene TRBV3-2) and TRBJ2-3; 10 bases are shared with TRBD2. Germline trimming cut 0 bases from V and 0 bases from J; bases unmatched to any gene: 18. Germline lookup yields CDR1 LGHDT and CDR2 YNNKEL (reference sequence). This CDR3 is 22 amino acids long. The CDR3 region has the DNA TGTGCCAGCAGCCAAGATCGGGGTCGGGGGCTAGCGGGAGACCCTAGCACAGATACGCAGTATTTT. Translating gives CASSQDRGRGLAGDPSTDTQYF.

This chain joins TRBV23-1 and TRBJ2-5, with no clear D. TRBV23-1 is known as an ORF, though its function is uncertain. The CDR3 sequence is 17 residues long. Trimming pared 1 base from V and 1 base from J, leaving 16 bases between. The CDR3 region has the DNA TGCGCCAGCAGTCAATTGATGGCGGAGAACTCCCAAGAGACCCAGTACTTC. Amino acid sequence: CASSQLMAENSQETQYF.

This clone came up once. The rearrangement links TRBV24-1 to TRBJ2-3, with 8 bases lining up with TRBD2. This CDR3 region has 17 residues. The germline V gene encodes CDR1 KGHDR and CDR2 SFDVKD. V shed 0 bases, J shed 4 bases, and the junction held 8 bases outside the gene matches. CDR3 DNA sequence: TGTGCCACCAGTGATTTGCACACGGGAGGGCCCCCAGATACGCAGTATTTT. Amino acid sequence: CATSDLHTGGPPDTQYF.

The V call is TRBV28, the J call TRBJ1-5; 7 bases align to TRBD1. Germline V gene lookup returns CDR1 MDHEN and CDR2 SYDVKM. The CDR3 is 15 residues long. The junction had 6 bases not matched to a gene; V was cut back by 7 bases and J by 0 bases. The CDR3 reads CASTRTGRSNQPQHF. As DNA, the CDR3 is TGTGCCAGCACCCGGACAGGCCGTAGCAATCAGCCCCAGCATTTT.

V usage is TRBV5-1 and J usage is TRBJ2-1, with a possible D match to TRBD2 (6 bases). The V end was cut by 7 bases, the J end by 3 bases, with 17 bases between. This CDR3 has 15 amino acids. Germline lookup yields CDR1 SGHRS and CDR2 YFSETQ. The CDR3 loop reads CASAPIRGNYNEQFF. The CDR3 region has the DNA TGCGCCAGCGCCCCAATCCGGGGGAACTACAATGAGCAGTTCTTC.

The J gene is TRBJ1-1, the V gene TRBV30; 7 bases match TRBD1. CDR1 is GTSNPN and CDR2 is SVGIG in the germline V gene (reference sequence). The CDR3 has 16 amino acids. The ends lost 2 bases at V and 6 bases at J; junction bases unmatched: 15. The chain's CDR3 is CAWSSGRGKRDAEAFF. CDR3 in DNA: TGTGCCTGGAGTAGCGGCAGGGGGAAACGGGACGCTGAAGCTTTCTTT.

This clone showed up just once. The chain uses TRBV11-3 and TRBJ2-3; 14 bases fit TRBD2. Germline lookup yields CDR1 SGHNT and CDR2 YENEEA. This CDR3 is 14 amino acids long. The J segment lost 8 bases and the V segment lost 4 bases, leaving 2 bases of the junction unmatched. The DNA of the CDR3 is TGTGCCAGCAGCTCGGGACTAGCGGGAGCTACGCAGTATTTT. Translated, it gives CASSSGLAGATQYF. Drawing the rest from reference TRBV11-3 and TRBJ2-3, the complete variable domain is EAGVVQSPRYKIIEKKQPVAFWCNPISGHNTLYWYLQNLGQGPELLIRYENEEAVDDSQLPKDRFSAERLKGVDSTLKIQPAELGDSAVYLCASSSGLAGATQYFGPGTRLTVL.

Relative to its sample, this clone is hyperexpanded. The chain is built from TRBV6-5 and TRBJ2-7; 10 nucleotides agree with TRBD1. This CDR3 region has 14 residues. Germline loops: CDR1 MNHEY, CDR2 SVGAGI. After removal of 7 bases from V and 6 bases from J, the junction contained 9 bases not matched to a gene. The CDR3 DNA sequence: TGTGCCAGCACTGCGGGACAGGGGTCCGGCGAGCAGTACTTC. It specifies CASTAGQGSGEQYF.

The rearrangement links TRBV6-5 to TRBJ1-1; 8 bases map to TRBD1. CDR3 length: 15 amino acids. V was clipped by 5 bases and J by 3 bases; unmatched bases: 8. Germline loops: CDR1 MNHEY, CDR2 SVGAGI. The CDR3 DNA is TGTGCCAGCAGTCCGTGGACAGGGCTGGACACTGAAGCTTTCTTT. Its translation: CASSPWTGLDTEAFF.

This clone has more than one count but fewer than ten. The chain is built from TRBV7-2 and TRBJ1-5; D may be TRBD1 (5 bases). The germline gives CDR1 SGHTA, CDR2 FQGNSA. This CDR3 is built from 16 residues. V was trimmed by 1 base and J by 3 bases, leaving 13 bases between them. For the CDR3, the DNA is TGTGCCAGCAGCTTAGTGAGCAGGGAGGACAATCAGCCCCAGCATTTT. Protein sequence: CASSLVSREDNQPQHF. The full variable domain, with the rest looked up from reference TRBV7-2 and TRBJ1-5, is GAGVSQSPSNKVTEKGKDVELRCDPISGHTALYWYRQSLGQGLEFLIYFQGNSAPDKSGLPSDRFSAERTGGSVSTLTIQRTQQEDSAVYLCASSLVSREDNQPQHFGDGTRLSIL.